This T cell receptor (beta chain) derives from a study of technical replicates of blood from several donors. Libraries were prepared by immunoSEQ multiplex PCR; TCRdb keeps only in-frame clonotypes and omits some of them. The data contain 70,000 to 85,000 clones, 95% of them singletons. Germline V gene data show CDR1 as SNHLY and CDR2 as FYNNEI. This CDR3 is 15 amino acids long. V dropped 5 bases and J dropped 3 bases, with 16 bases sitting between them. Sequences were obtained from T cells isolated from PBMCs. The sequence was collected from a human donor in good health. The V gene is TRBV2, the J gene TRBJ1-2, with D perhaps matching TRBD1 (6 bases). The CDR3, as DNA: TGTGCCAGCAGTCCTACCCGACAGGCAGACTATGGCTACACCTTC. Its protein is CASSPTRQADYGYTF.